This entry features one T cell receptor (beta chain) sequence. To make TCR beta libraries, researchers used iRepertoire HTBI primers and Arm-PCR of CDR3 regions. TCRdb re-called the multiplex PCR reads through MiXCR, storing one row per CDR3 protein. The top ten clones hold around 25% of a sample with around 480,000 distinct CDR3 sequences, 15% to 20% of them seen once. The sample belongs to a study of regulatory T cells in long-lasting Graves disease. The time point denotes: newly diagnosed GD, antithyroid drugs for less than 3 months. PBMC RNA served as the TCR library source. V lost 4 bases and J 6 bases, leaving 19 bases between the germline ends. Per the germline V gene, CDR1 is LGHDT and CDR2 is YNNKEL (reference sequence). This CDR3 is 15 amino acids long. These same records also appear under a second study, on T cells in Graves' hyperthyroidism and ophthalmopathy. That paper adds: Most expanded thyroid clonotypes above 0.001 also appeared in blood.

The chain employs TRBV3-1 and TRBJ2-7; D remains ambiguous. This clonotype was sampled from a woman aged 35-60 years with Graves disease. The source was peripheral blood mononuclear cells (PBMCs), collected at new diagnosis, from a patient treated with antithyroid drugs. The CDR3 is CASSPVFTAPSEQYF. In DNA, the CDR3 is TGTGCCAGCAGCCCTGTATTTACGGCGCCCTCCGAGCAGTACTTC.